Included here is one T cell receptor (beta chain) sequence, with context. This sample was included in a study of blood T cell repertoires in COVID-19. Study summary: The United States, Italy and Spain supplied acute and convalescent COVID-19 samples.

The cohort comprised adults aged 18 to 89 years residing in approximately 25 US areas. Participants in the exposed group had met a COVID-19 case in the 2 weeks before joining the study. The V end was cut by 0 bases, the J end by 5 bases, with 8 bases between. CDR1 is MNHEY, CDR2 SVGAGI, per germline. This CDR3 has 14 residues. Original methodology: Estimation of nucleated cell counts was performed using reference gene primer amplification. Method: immunoSEQ multiplex PCR; TCRdb's copy keeps in-frame clones and lacks some. That table furnishes V, J and clone size, whereas the DNA furnished D and trimming. The table records 200,000 to 300,000 clones, roughly 88% of them present only once.

This TCR was recovered from a woman in her forties who had been exposed to COVID-19. The chain is built from TRBV6-5 and TRBJ1-5; D is ambiguous. The sequenced sample consisted of PBMCs or T cells enriched from blood (not recorded which). CDR3 coding DNA: TGTGCCAGCAGTTACTCGAACGGGTATCAGCCCCAGCATTTT. It codes for CASSYSNGYQPQHF.